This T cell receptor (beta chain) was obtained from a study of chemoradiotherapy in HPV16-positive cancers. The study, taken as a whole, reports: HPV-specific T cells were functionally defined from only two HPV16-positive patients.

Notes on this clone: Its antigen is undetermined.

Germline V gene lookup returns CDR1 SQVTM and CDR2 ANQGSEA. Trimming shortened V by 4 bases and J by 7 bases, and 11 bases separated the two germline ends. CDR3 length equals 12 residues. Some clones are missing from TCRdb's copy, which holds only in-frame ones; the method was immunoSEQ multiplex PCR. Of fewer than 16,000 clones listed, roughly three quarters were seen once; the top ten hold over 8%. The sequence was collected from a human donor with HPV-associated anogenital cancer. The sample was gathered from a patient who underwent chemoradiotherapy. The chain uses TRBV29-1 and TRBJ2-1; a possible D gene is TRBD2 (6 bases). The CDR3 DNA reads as TGCAGCGTTGGAACTAGCATTAATGAGCAGTTCTTC. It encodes CSVGTSINEQFF.